This T cell receptor beta chain was captured in a study of blood T cell repertoires in COVID-19. About the study: The analysed material was cDNA or gDNA that came from T cells, B-cell-depleted T cells, or PBMCs.

Sequenced by immunoSEQ multiplex PCR; TCRdb stores in-frame clones only, minus some. The sample has a few hundred thousand clones, over 75% seen once. V shed 2 bases, J shed 2 bases, and the junction held 5 bases outside the gene matches. CDR3 length equals 17 residues. Germline loops: CDR1 MNHNS, CDR2 SASEGT. The table lists this clone with a few counts. This study enrolled people aged about 18 to 90 from approximately 24 US geographic areas. Shortly before study entry, within 2 weeks, exposed participants had met a COVID-19 case. The sample taken for sequencing was PBMCs or T cells enriched from blood (not recorded which). The TCR comes from a woman aged 18-29 years who had been exposed to COVID-19. The genes are TRBV6-1 and TRBJ1-5; 11 bases line up with TRBD1. CDR3 bases: TGTGCCAGCAGTGAACCCGGGACAGGGGGAGGCAATCAGCCCCAGCATTTT. Its protein product is CASSEPGTGGGNQPQHF.